These T cell receptor beta chains were read from a single sample in a study of Graves' ophthalmopathy and Graves' hyperthyroidism. Via MiXCR, TCRdb re-called the multiplex PCR reads, giving one row per CDR3 protein. The sample shows 1 million to 1.3 million distinct CDR3 sequences, 35% to 40% of them seen only once. The specimen sequenced was peripheral blood or thyroid tissue (not recorded which). The receptors stem from an adult man with Graves' hyperthyroidism. Both conserved end residues are part of each CDR3. The D gene is left open where the match is weak. Only part of the rows carry a size: once, few, many, or a class if the clone is expanded.

d_call	v_call	j_call	clone_size	cdr3_nt	cdr3_aa
.	TRBV6-1	TRBJ2-7	.	TGTGCCAGCAGTCCCGGCGGGGTGGGCGAGCAGTACTTC	CASSPGGVGEQYF
.	TRBV10-3	TRBJ1-6	.	TGTGCCAGCAGTGAACTGGGAGGAATTAATTCACCCCTCCACTTT	CASSELGGINSPLHF
.	TRBV7-2	TRBJ1-2	many	TGTGCCAGCAGCTTAGCCCCGATTGCTAACTATGGCTACACCTTC	CASSLAPIANYGYTF
.	TRBV7-2	TRBJ1-2	.	TGTGCCAGCAGCTCGGACAGAACGAGCTATGGCTACACCTTC	CASSSDRTSYGYTF
.	TRBV7-8	TRBJ1-3	many	TGTGCCAGCAGCTCCCAGAGAGGAAACACCATATATTTT	CASSSQRGNTIYF
.	TRBV2	TRBJ2-7	.	TGTGCCAGCATGCAGGGGGGGTTTGAGCAGTACTTC	CASMQGGFEQYF
TRBD1	TRBV7-2	TRBJ2-7	many	TGTGCCAGCACCGCCCTCGGACAGGGGCTCTCCTACGAGCAGTACTTC	CASTALGQGLSYEQYF
.	TRBV20-1	TRBJ2-7	.	TGCAGTGCTGCCCCGGCAGGGAGGTACGAGCAGTACTTC	CSAAPAGRYEQYF
TRBD1	TRBV2	TRBJ2-5	.	TGTGCCAGCAGACAGGGGGAGCCCCAGTACTTC	CASRQGEPQYF
TRBD1	TRBV24-1	TRBJ2-5	.	TGTGCCACCAGTGATTCCCCGGGACAGGGGTCGGAGACCCAGTACTTC	CATSDSPGQGSETQYF
.	TRBV5-4	TRBJ2-5	.	TGTGCCAGCAGCTTCCGGACATCACCGGAGACCCAGTACTTC	CASSFRTSPETQYF
.	TRBV7-2	TRBJ2-7	.	TGTGCCCGCAGCTTATCAGGGGGAGGTGAGCAGTACTTC	CARSLSGGGEQYF
.	TRBV10-3	TRBJ2-7	.	TGTGCCAGCAGACAGGGACTACGCAGAACCTACGAGCAGTACTTC	CASRQGLRRTYEQYF
.	TRBV5-6	TRBJ2-2	many	TGTGCCAGCACCAAATACTCCGGGGAGCTGTTTTTT	CASTKYSGELFF
.	TRBV10-2	TRBJ2-2	few	TGTGCCAGCAGCCCGGGTCGCCGGGACACCGGGGAGCTGTTTTTT	CASSPGRRDTGELFF
.	TRBV20-1	TRBJ1-1	many	TGCAGTGCGGGCGCGGACAACTCGAACACTGAAGCTTTCTTT	CSAGADNSNTEAFF
TRBD1	TRBV15	TRBJ1-6	.	TGTGCCACCAGCCCCCAGAATACAGGGGCGCGGTCACCCCTCCACTTT	CATSPQNTGARSPLHF
.	TRBV7-2	TRBJ1-5	many	TGTGCCAGCAGCTTAGCCGATACGGGCAATCAGCCCCAGCATTTT	CASSLADTGNQPQHF
.	TRBV7-8	TRBJ1-2	.	TGTGCCAGCCAGGGGTTGGGTGGCTACACCTTC	CASQGLGGYTF
TRBD1	TRBV7-4	TRBJ2-7	few	TGTGCCAGCAGCTTAGCTGCGGGACAGGGTTTATACGAGCAGTACTTC	CASSLAAGQGLYEQYF
TRBD1	TRBV2	TRBJ2-7	many	TGTGCCAGCAGGGACAGGGGTCCCTACGAGCAGTACTTC	CASRDRGPYEQYF
.	TRBV10-3	TRBJ1-1	.	TGTGCCAGCAGTTGGGAACAGACAGCGGGGAACACTGAAGCTTTCTTT	CASSWEQTAGNTEAFF
.	TRBV20-1	TRBJ1-3	.	TGCAGTGCTAGAGATGTCAGGGTAATTGGAAACACCATATATTTT	CSARDVRVIGNTIYF
TRBD1	TRBV7-6	TRBJ2-3	few	TGTGCCAGCAGCTTGACAGGGGGCTTGGGGACAGATACGCAGTATTTT	CASSLTGGLGTDTQYF
TRBD1	TRBV29-1	TRBJ1-2	many	TGCAGCGGCGGACAGGGCGACTATGGCTACACCTTC	CSGGQGDYGYTF
.	TRBV19	TRBJ2-6	.	TGTGCCAGTGGACGGACTTCAAGGGGGGCCAACGTCCTGACTTTC	CASGRTSRGANVLTF
TRBD1	TRBV2	TRBJ1-5	.	TGTGCCAGCTTAGGAGGGGGCGGCAATCAGCCCCAGCATTTT	CASLGGGGNQPQHF
.	TRBV6-6	TRBJ2-3	.	TGTGCCAGCAAGGGAAGCACAGATACGCAGTATTTT	CASKGSTDTQYF
TRBD1	TRBV25-1	TRBJ1-1	.	TGTGCCAGCACGGGCCCCGGACAGGCTTCGAACACTGAAGCTTTCTTT	CASTGPGQASNTEAFF
TRBD1	TRBV2	TRBJ2-7	.	TGTGCCAGCAGCGCTACAGGGGAGGAGCAGTACTTC	CASSATGEEQYF
TRBD2	TRBV10-3	TRBJ2-7	.	TGTGCCAGCAGTTTTCCTGATCTAGCGGGAGCACCCTACGAGCAGTACTTC	CASSFPDLAGAPYEQYF
TRBD1	TRBV29-1	TRBJ2-7	few	TGCAGCGTTGGTGGGGACAGGGGGAGGGAGCAGTACTTC	CSVGGDRGREQYF
.	TRBV24-1	TRBJ2-7	many	TGTGCCACCAGTGATTCCTCGTTGCCTTACGAGCAGTACTTC	CATSDSSLPYEQYF
TRBD1	TRBV20-1	TRBJ2-2	.	TGCAGTGCCACTAAAAAACGTTTAGGGACAGGGGGCCTAACCGGGGAGCTGTTTTTT	CSATKKRLGTGGLTGELFF
.	TRBV9	TRBJ2-7	.	TGTGCCAGCAGCGTAGCTGGCCCGGTCTACGAGCAGTACTTC	CASSVAGPVYEQYF
TRBD2	TRBV7-2	TRBJ2-6	many	TGTGCCAGCAGCACAAGACTAGCGGGAGTTTCTGGGGCCAACGTCCTGACTTTC	CASSTRLAGVSGANVLTF
.	TRBV6-6	TRBJ1-2	many	TGTGCCAGCAGTAGCAGGACGGCCCCCTATGGCTACACCTTC	CASSSRTAPYGYTF
TRBD2	TRBV20-1	TRBJ2-5	.	TGCAGTGCTCCCCCCAGCGGGGGAGGAGAGACCCAGTACTTC	CSAPPSGGGETQYF
.	TRBV29-1	TRBJ1-2	many	TGCAGCGCTTGGTCCGACCCTATCGGCTACACCTTC	CSAWSDPIGYTF
.	TRBV9	TRBJ2-2	.	TGTGCCAGCAGCGTAGATGCAGGATCGCTCGAAGTGTTTTTT	CASSVDAGSLEVFF
.	TRBV3-1	TRBJ1-1	few	TGTGCCAGCAGTCCCGGGTGGTACACTGAAGCTTTCTTT	CASSPGWYTEAFF
TRBD1	TRBV30	TRBJ1-5	.	TGTGCCTGGAGTGTAACAGGGGCAGGCAATCAGCCCCAGCATTTT	CAWSVTGAGNQPQHF
TRBD1	TRBV10-3	TRBJ1-2	.	TGTGCCATCAGTGAGCCGACAGGGACGTATGGCTACACCTTC	CAISEPTGTYGYTF
.	TRBV11-2	TRBJ1-1	.	TGTGCCAGCAGCTTAAGGGGCGCGACAAGCACTGAAGCTTTCTTT	CASSLRGATSTEAFF
TRBD1	TRBV10-3	TRBJ2-5	.	TGTGCCAGCACCTACCTGACAGGGTCACTCGGGGAGACCCAGTACTTC	CASTYLTGSLGETQYF
TRBD2	TRBV7-9	TRBJ2-5	many	TGTGCCAGCAGCTCTCCGGGACTAGCGGGACGGGAGACCCAGTACTTC	CASSSPGLAGRETQYF
TRBD1	TRBV25-1	TRBJ1-6	.	TGTGCCAGCAGTTTACCTCGGACAGGGAAGAAGCATTCACCCCTCCACTTT	CASSLPRTGKKHSPLHF
TRBD2	TRBV20-1	TRBJ2-5	.	TGCAGTGCTGGAGACCTTACTAGCGGGAGCTTGGAGACCCAGTACTTC	CSAGDLTSGSLETQYF
.	TRBV7-9	TRBJ2-7	many	TGTGCCAGCAGCCTCAGGGCCTACGAGCAGTACTTC	CASSLRAYEQYF
.	TRBV29-1	TRBJ2-5	many	TGCAGCGTTGAAACTAGCCGGACCCAGTACTTC	CSVETSRTQYF
TRBD2	TRBV2	TRBJ2-7	many	TGTGCCAGCAGTACGGTGGAGTACGGGAGGGACGAGCAGTACTTC	CASSTVEYGRDEQYF
.	TRBV4-1	TRBJ1-4	.	TGCGCCAGCAGCCAAGATAGGACGGTTACTAATGAAAAACTGTTTTTT	CASSQDRTVTNEKLFF
.	TRBV10-2	TRBJ1-4	few	TGCGCCAGCAGTGAGCCGGGACCTAATGAAAAACTGTTTTTT	CASSEPGPNEKLFF
TRBD1	TRBV7-2	TRBJ1-5	.	TGTGCCAGCAGCCCCGTGCAGGGGGGGGCCGGTCAGCCCCAGCATTTT	CASSPVQGGAGQPQHF
.	TRBV2	TRBJ1-1	.	TGTGCCAGCAGGTCCGGGGGGGCCGCACAACCAAACACTGAAGCTTTCTTT	CASRSGGAAQPNTEAFF
.	TRBV15	TRBJ1-1	.	TGTGCCACCAGCAGGACCCAGAACACTGAAGCTTTCTTT	CATSRTQNTEAFF
.	TRBV6-5	TRBJ1-1	few	TGTGCCAGCAGTTACTCTTGGGTGCGCGGGGGGAACACTGAAGCTTTCTTT	CASSYSWVRGGNTEAFF
.	TRBV19	TRBJ1-1	few	TGTGCCAGTAGTATGTCACGACCTTCGAACACTGAAGCTTTCTTT	CASSMSRPSNTEAFF
TRBD2	TRBV10-2	TRBJ2-7	many	TGCGCCAGCAGTGCCGGACTAGCGGGAGGCGAGCAGTACTTC	CASSAGLAGGEQYF
.	TRBV2	TRBJ1-5	.	TGTGCCAGCACCTACTTGGCAGGCGATTCGGATCAGCCCCAGCATTTT	CASTYLAGDSDQPQHF